This T cell receptor beta chain emerged from a study of cytomegalovirus exposure and HLA in healthy donors (dated by TCRdb to between 2016 and 2019). Notes on the research overall: In an earlier analysis of approximately 640 of the donors, 250 to 350 Gb of sequence data and just under 120 million unique TCR beta sequences from about 179 million T cells were reported. An early release covering more than 500 HLA-typed donors comprised roughly 300 gigabases of sequencing data and around 86 million unique TCR sequences. An earlier analysis of around 640 of the donors used high-throughput TCR beta sequencing to judge whether each TCR beta V gene segment behaved as functional or pseudogenic. Of the 300 to 450 genotyped donors, roughly 80% were placed in the genetic ancestry cluster associated with self-reported Caucasian donors. Donor age, sex, ethnicity and CMV serostatus were collected together with the repertoire data. HLA typing included class I and class II loci at four-digit resolution. To study patterns of TCR occurrence, a later analysis re-analyzed previously published TCR beta repertoires from under 750 donors and added high-resolution HLA genotyping. Every repertoire in the discovery cohort had been generated on one and the same sequencing platform. The study combined high-throughput TCR immunosequencing, statistical association of individual TCRs with disease status, and machine learning to predict cytomegalovirus infection status. The number of donors typed differed by locus, with 629-630 for A, B, C, DRB1 and DQB1, roughly 520 for DQA1, approximately 570 for DPA1, and under 490 for DPB1. A separate validation cohort of 90 to 150 different subjects was used in addition to the roughly 640-subject first cohort. On average, roughly 240,000 unique TCR beta nucleotide sequences were sequenced per donor among about 400 genotyped donors of the cohort, with 15% to 20% of those sequences being non-productive. Genome-wide SNP genotypes for about three fifths of the roughly 670 donors were used in a later genetic analysis, which treated that subset as a discovery cohort. Roughly 5 DR-DQ haplotypes were treated as single units for association and clustering because of strong linkage in the cohort. The T cell repertoires of under 750 subjects were profiled by immunosequencing and related to cytomegalovirus serostatus. In the later analysis, no new phenotypic data were used to find candidate immune exposures; instead, reliance was placed on TCR beta sequences and their occurrence across donors. The aim of the study was to test whether cataloging public T cell receptors could identify signatures of past pathogen exposure.

As concerns this clone: Its antigen remains unidentified. No much larger clone exists at a distance of one base, and base qualities are not known.

Library prep was done by the immunoSEQ multiplex PCR assay. For the multiplex PCR, a mixture combining 60 forward primers for TCR Vbeta segments and 13 reverse primers for TCR Jbeta segments was used. The CDR3 region of rearranged TCR beta genes was amplified from genomic DNA with a multiplex PCR assay. The Illumina HiSeq System was used to sequence the amplified TCR beta libraries as 87-base-pair reads. Per the original workflow: In a later analysis, around 80 million unique TCR beta chains were counted across the 500 to 850 repertoires, and roughly 10 million of these chains were shared by at least two donors. To remove PCR and sequencing errors, raw reads were error-corrected and collapsed into unique sequences using a nearest-neighbor algorithm that merged closely related sequences. Alignment of CDR3 sequences to IMGT reference sequences was used to assign V, D and J gene segments. For a sequence to be retained, a match of at least six nucleotides was required to both a V gene segment and a J gene segment. Rearrangements were called productive when the CDR3 lacked stop codons and stayed in frame with V and J; all others were non-productive. CDR3 was defined according to IMGT convention as the region running from the second conserved V-encoded cysteine to the conserved J-encoded phenylalanine. In an earlier analysis of around 570 of the donors, sequences lacking an unambiguous match to a single V gene segment were excluded. In an earlier analysis of roughly 600 of the donors, a V segment was called functional when productive rearrangements were above 56.7%, and segregating when the standard deviation between donors exceeded 5%. A statistical classification framework was built to diagnose cytomegalovirus status from the catalog of TCR beta chain sequences. In a later analysis, V and J genes were assigned by comparing TCR nucleotide sequences against IMGT/GENE-DB human TR gene sequences. Using the TCRdist pipeline, a later analysis assigned CDR3 sequences along with most-parsimonious VDJ recombination scenarios. In a later analysis, each TCR beta chain was defined by its CDR3 amino acid sequence together with its V-gene family, and reads lacking a unique V-gene family were excluded. In a later analysis, some 600 highly shared, low-generation-probability nucleotide sequences were removed to address suspected cross-contamination and a sequencing artifact. For each public chain, a later analysis derived a clonal expansion index from normalized ranks of inferred template counts within each repertoire. In a later analysis, generation probabilities were computed using a VDJ recombination model fitted to out-of-frame rearrangements, and the results were checked against IGoR. A later analysis scored TCR-TCR, TCR-HLA and TCR-CMV co-occurrence with hypergeometric tests, applying a repertoire-size bias correction to TCR pairs. A later analysis estimated false discovery rates by permuting HLA or CMV assignments 20 times. In a later analysis, co-occurring TCRs were grouped using DBSCAN, with TCRdist sequence similarity added in when clustering inside HLA-allele-positive subsets. Repertoires with fewer than 30,000 or more than 120,000 public chains, plus five repertoires with anomalous nucleotide sharing, were excluded from co-occurrence clustering. In its TCRdb copy, this immuneACCESS table keeps in-frame sequences only and misses some clones. Where compared with another copy, unresolved V genes explain less than half of these, and the others have no known cause. The V and J calls and clone size were taken over from that table, and D and trimming were inferred from the DNA. In this sample the table shows about 250,000 clones, approximately 80% of which occur a single time. The ten largest make up about 0.3% of the sample.

V is cut back by 4 bases and J by 4 bases, with 6 bases in the junction unmatched. The CDR3, from cysteine to phenylalanine, totals 15 residues. The kept DNA is CDR3 alone, 45 bases in frame from the first base. From a lookup of the germline V gene, CDR1 and CDR2 are MDHEN and SYDVKM. The full study reports these points: HLA typing was unavailable for some donors at each locus, so association tests used only the typed subset. Roughly uniform sequencing depth across donors was assumed in presence/absence analyses, although this assumption may not hold. The authors suggested that the approach could potentially be extended to other disease states and immunological phenotypes. A cluster of highly shared sequence variants was judged likely to be a technical artifact of the sequencing pipeline. In a later analysis, several top co-occurrence clusters were reported to appear linked to parvovirus B19, influenza, CMV and Epstein-Barr virus. A total of 164 TCR beta chains were listed by the study as associated with cytomegalovirus. Because counts were too low, under 20 rarely observed V segments, including chromosome 9 orphons, were left out of the earlier analysis of over 550 of the donors. When HLA alleles, especially DR and DQ, strongly co-occurred, attributing TCR associations to individual alleles was difficult. A further reported finding was that TCR beta sequences accurately predicted the HLA-A and HLA-B alleles for most subjects in the first cohort. Most TCR sequences were seen in very few donors, while some public TCRs were found in many individuals. For the cohort, immune exposure information was limited to CMV serostatus. The classifier was reported to diagnose cytomegalovirus status with high specificity and sensitivity in both the original cohort and the validation cohort. Correlated functional status among segregating V segments might reflect linkage disequilibrium, but an unknown experimental factor could not be ruled out. In an earlier analysis of more than 500 of the donors, most TCR beta V segments appeared in productive rearrangements about 87% or about 30% of the time, broadly matching IMGT annotations. In a later analysis, HLA-associated TCR beta chains showed more clonal expansion and lower generation probabilities than non-associated chains that were equally common. In a later genetic analysis, a missense DCLRE1C variant was associated with V-gene and J-gene trimming of TCR beta chains, and the association was replicated in an independent cohort. Only TCR beta chains were sequenced in this cohort, and the absence of alpha or paired-chain data limited detectable features. At a false discovery rate of 0.05, a later analysis linked about 17,000 TCR beta sequences to specific HLA alleles. Some IMGT-functional V segments, including TRBV6-2 and TRBV6-3, could not be told apart with the 87-base-pair reads, so those segments were excluded. In a later genetic analysis, fewer N-insertions in productive TCRs were reported among donors in an Asian-associated ancestry cluster than the roughly 700-donor mean. In a later analysis, most CMV-associated TCR beta chains were found to appear HLA-restricted, with HLA associations seemingly driven largely by CMV exposure. In a later analysis, TCR association rates were found to vary across HLA loci, with the most associated TCRs seen for DRB1 alleles and the fewest for HLA-C alleles. In vitro tests confirmed that a few of the cytomegalovirus-associated TCR beta chains recognize cytomegalovirus antigens.

The cohort comprised fewer than 750 healthy bone marrow donors. Cohort members were all nominally healthy when sampled, although unrecorded immune exposures were likely present. The donor was CMV seronegative and was included in the group of around 320 seronegative cohort members. A peripheral blood sample was collected from each donor, and TCR beta sequencing was performed on peripheral blood mononuclear cells. The Qiagen DNeasy Blood Extraction Kit was used to extract genomic DNA from the blood cell samples. Recombination joined TRBV28 with TRBJ2-1, with 8 bases aligning to TRBD2. Sequenced: PBMCs. This clonotype originated in a girl aged 2-10 years in good health and CMV-seronegative. In nucleotide form, the sequence is TGTGCCAGCAGTTCGCGGGAGGTCACGTACAATGAGCAGTTCTTC. Translated, it reads CASSSREVTYNEQFF. The CDR3, completed at both ends by the reference TRBV28 and TRBJ2-1 genes, gives the full variable domain DVKVTQSSRYLVKRTGEKVFLECVQDMDHENMFWYRQDPGLGLRLIYFSYDVKMKEKGDIPEGYSVSREKKERFSLILESASTNQTSMYLCASSSREVTYNEQFFGPGTRLTVL.